One and the same sample provided the 8 T cell receptor beta chains below, sequenced in a study of Ad26.COV2.S vaccination and SARS-CoV-2 variants. Measured with immunoSEQ multiplex PCR; TCRdb has only the in-frame clones, and not every one. The profile shows about 350,000 clones, about 89% of them singletons. Treatment here: 15 to 20 received Ad26.COV2.S at low or high dose, single or two shots; roughly 5 received placebo; per-sample allocation not given. The study sampled participants on day 63 after the first vaccine or placebo injection. This material consisted of peripheral blood, taken in a trial of Ad26.COV2.S vaccine versus placebo. All receptors derive from a person aged 18-65 years who received the Ad26.COV2.S COVID-19 vaccine or a placebo.

This chain joins TRBV10-2 and TRBJ2-5; 14 bases line up with TRBD2. With 6 bases clipped from V and 9 bases from J, the junction kept 9 bases outside the gene matches. Germline V gives CDR1 WSHSY, CDR2 SAAADI. The CDR3 runs to 15 residues. The CDR3 here is CASRAGLAGVGAQYF. In DNA, the CDR3 is TGCGCCAGCAGGGCGGGACTAGCGGGAGTGGGGGCCCAGTACTTC.

This clone has a handful of counts. J is TRBJ2-1 and V is TRBV5-8, with 8 bases identical to TRBD2. CDR3 length: 18 residues. Germline values: CDR1 SGHTS, CDR2 YDEGEE. Trimming cost V 0 bases and J 8 bases; bases outside gene matches: 16. Written as DNA, the CDR3 is TGTGCCAGCAGCTTGGCGATAAGGAGCGGGAGAGGAAGGGATGAGCAGTTCTTC. Translating gives CASSLAIRSGRGRDEQFF.

V gene TRBV28 combines with J gene TRBJ2-7; 8 positions match TRBD2. The CDR3 consists of 16 residues. Germline V gene data show CDR1 as MDHEN and CDR2 as SYDVKM. Trimming removed 5 bases from V and 3 bases from J; junction bases left unmatched: 12. The CDR3 nucleotides are TGTGCCAGCAGTCCCCCCTATGTAGCGGGACTCTACGAGCAGTACTTC. Translation gives CASSPPYVAGLYEQYF.

V is TRBV19 and J is TRBJ1-6, with 7 bases aligning to TRBD1. V lost 6 bases and J lost 5; bases outside the gene matches: 7. In germline, CDR1 is LNHDA, CDR2 SQIVND (reference sequence). The CDR3 is made up of 15 amino acids. CDR3 amino acids: CASRVLTGNNSPLHF. The CDR3, as DNA: TGTGCCAGTAGAGTCTTGACAGGGAATAATTCACCCCTCCACTTT.

This clone was counted only a few times. J is TRBJ1-6 and V is TRBV18, with 9 bases aligning to TRBD1. Germline CDR1 reads KGHSH; CDR2 reads LQKENI. V dropped 4 bases and J dropped 8; count of bases not matched to a gene: 3. The CDR3 runs to 14 residues. The CDR3 coding sequence is TGTGCCAGCTCACAGGGACAGGGATATTCACCCCTCCACTTT. It translates to CASSQGQGYSPLHF.

This rearrangement joins TRBV2 to TRBJ1-2; a weak D match, TRBD1 (5 bases). CDR1 and CDR2 from the germline V gene are SNHLY and FYNNEI. The V gene lost 4 bases and the J gene lost 8 bases, with 14 bases spanning the gap. This CDR3 has 13 residues. The DNA for the CDR3 is TGTGCCAGCAGTGGGGGGAGGGTTCGAGGCTACACCTTC. The encoded protein is CASSGGRVRGYTF.

V gene TRBV6-1 combines with J gene TRBJ2-6; no reliable D call. The V end lost 2 bases, the J end lost 0 bases, and 5 bases lay between the germline ends. CDR3 length: 15 amino acids. Germline CDR1 reads MNHNS; CDR2 reads SASEGT. CDR3 coding DNA: TGTGCCAGCAGTGAATCTGTCTCTGGGGCCAACGTCCTGACTTTC. Translating gives CASSESVSGANVLTF.

The rearrangement links TRBV4-1 to TRBJ1-1; D gene uncertain. V dropped 0 bases and J dropped 1 base, with 6 bases sitting between them. CDR1 and CDR2 (germline): MGHRA, YSYEKL. The CDR3 is 14 residues long. The CDR3 nucleotides read TGCGCCAGCAGCCAAGACGGCGAGAACACTGAAGCTTTCTTT. Its protein is CASSQDGENTEAFF.